Below are 27 T cell receptor beta chains sequenced from a single sample in a study of beta chain features in type 1 diabetes. The entirety of the isolated RNA underwent reverse transcription, so expressed TCRB transcripts were sequenced. Data came from immunoSEQ multiplex PCR; TCRdb stores just in-frame clones and leaves some out. Among under 950,000 clones listed, roughly 15% were seen once. The sample was naive CD4+ T cells from blood. These receptors all come from a woman aged 18-30 years in good health.

A few counts support this clone. The CDR3 here is CASSPRREDEQYF. For the CDR3, the DNA is TGTGCCAGCTCCCCCCGGAGGGAGGACGAGCAGTACTTC. The chain links TRBV18 to TRBJ2-7; D perhaps matches TRBD2 (6 bases). Trimming removed 6 bases at V and 5 bases at J, with 14 bases between. The CDR3 has 13 amino acids. Germline V CDR1 and CDR2: KGHSH, LQKENI.

Only a few counts were recorded for this clone. The chain recombines TRBV18 with TRBJ2-1; 7 bases are a match to TRBD2. CDR3 size: 15 residues. With 3 bases clipped from V and 6 bases from J, the junction kept 8 bases outside the gene matches. Per germline, CDR1 KGHSH and CDR2 LQKENI. The CDR3 here is CASSPFLAEANEQFF. The CDR3 DNA reads TGTGCCAGCTCACCGTTCCTAGCGGAAGCCAATGAGCAGTTCTTC.

This clone appeared a few times. The rearrangement links TRBV21-1 to TRBJ1-2; the table assigns TRBD1, which was not confirmed against the DNA. TRBV21-1 is flagged as a pseudogene. The length of the CDR3 is 14 residues. DNA for the CDR3: TGTGCCAGGCATCCGGGACAGGAATTTTCTGGCTACACCTTC. Amino acid sequence: CARHPGQEFSGYTF.

The chain combines TRBV18 with TRBJ2-1, with 7 bases fitting TRBD1. The CDR3 contains 15 residues. Trimming cost V 4 bases and J 10 bases; bases outside gene matches: 13. Germline V gene sequence: CDR1 KGHSH, CDR2 LQKENI. For the CDR3, the DNA is TGTGCCAGCTCACTAGGGACAGACTCCGGGGAGGAGCAGTTCTTC. Residues: CASSLGTDSGEEQFF.

The chain has TRBV6-5 and TRBJ2-2; D remains unclear. V was trimmed by 6 bases and J by 0 bases, leaving 11 bases between them. This CDR3 is 15 amino acids long. Germline assignment: CDR1 MNHEY and CDR2 SVGAGI. The CDR3 DNA follows: TGTGCCAGCAGCATCGACAACGCGAACACCGGGGAGCTGTTTTTT. It encodes CASSIDNANTGELFF.

This chain connects TRBV19 to TRBJ1-6, with unresolved D. V was cut by 8 bases and J by 9 bases, with 14 bases left in between. CDR1 and CDR2 from the germline V gene are LNHDA and SQIVND (reference sequence). The CDR3 sequence is 13 residues long. The CDR3 coding sequence is TGTGCCAGTTCGGGCACTGGGATTTCACCCCTCCACTTT. This translates into CASSGTGISPLHF.

The genes are TRBV19 and TRBJ2-4; D is undetermined. Per germline, CDR1 LNHDA and CDR2 SQIVND (reference sequence). This CDR3 region has 12 residues. Trimming cost V 11 bases and J 0 bases, with 8 bases left between them. CDR3 loop: CADGLAKNIQYF. The CDR3 nucleotides read TGTGCCGACGGCCTAGCCAAAAACATTCAGTACTTC.

The chain carries TRBV5-8 and TRBJ1-2, with D unresolved. The V and J ends lost 1 base and 8 bases respectively, with 18 bases between them. This CDR3 comprises 15 residues. From germline, CDR1 is SGHTS and CDR2 YDEGEE. DNA for the CDR3: TGTGCCAGCAGCTTGTGGGTACAGCAGAGCTACGGCTACACCTTC. Translation gives CASSLWVQQSYGYTF.

The chain recombines TRBV20-1 with TRBJ1-1, with D perhaps TRBD1 (5 bases). V gave up 6 bases and J gave up 9 bases, with 11 bases separating them. This CDR3 has 10 amino acids. Germline lookup yields CDR1 DFQATT and CDR2 SNEGSKA (reference sequence). This CDR3 reads CSAKGRQAFF. The CDR3 DNA is TGCAGTGCCAAGGGACGGCAAGCTTTCTTT.

In this sample, this clone turned up a few times. For the CDR3, the DNA is TGTGCCAGCAGTCGCCGGCCTGGGACGTACAATCAGCCCCAGCATTTT. It specifies CASSRRPGTYNQPQHF. The chain is built from TRBV28 and TRBJ1-5; tentatively, D is TRBD1 (5 bases). Germline V gives CDR1 MDHEN, CDR2 SYDVKM. The CDR3 runs 16 residues. Trimming stripped 5 bases from V and 3 bases from J, with 17 bases between.

The rearrangement joins TRBV11-2 to TRBJ2-4; 9 bases are a match to TRBD2. Germline V lookup: CDR1 SGHAT, CDR2 FQNNGV. This CDR3 contains 15 residues. V was pared by 4 bases and J by 8 bases, with 9 bases of the junction left unmatched. CDR3: CASSSVSGRHYIQYF. DNA of the CDR3: TGTGCCAGCAGCTCGGTTAGCGGGAGACATTACATTCAGTACTTC. Full variable domain (outside the CDR3, taken from reference TRBV11-2 and TRBJ2-4): EAGVAQSPRYKIIEKRQSVAFWCNPISGHATLYWYQQILGQGPKLLIQFQNNGVVDDSQLPKDRFSAERLKGVDSTLKIQPAKLEDSAVYLCASSSVSGRHYIQYFGAGTRLSVL.

The V gene is TRBV4-1, the J gene TRBJ2-1, with 8 bases matching TRBD2. CDR1 MGHRA and CDR2 YSYEKL come from the germline V gene. V shed 6 bases and J 1 base; nucleotides not matched to a gene: 5. This CDR3 has 15 residues. CDR3 sequence reads: CASSYSGTSYNEQFF. The CDR3 coding sequence is TGCGCCAGCAGTTATAGCGGGACATCCTACAATGAGCAGTTCTTC.

Only a few counts were recorded for this clone. The chain couples TRBV5-1 to TRBJ2-3; possible D gene TRBD1, 6 bases. The germline V and J ends were trimmed by 7 bases and 9 bases, with 15 bases remaining between them. Germline V CDR1 and CDR2: SGHRS, YFSETQ. The CDR3 spans 12 residues. The CDR3 region is CASREQGETQYF. For the CDR3, the DNA is TGCGCCAGCCGTGAACAGGGTGAAACGCAGTATTTT.

This clone was observed a handful of times. The chain carries TRBV28 and TRBJ1-1, with 8 bases fitting TRBD1. The trim removed 3 bases at V and 4 bases at J, leaving 7 bases unmatched. CDR1 and CDR2 from the germline V gene are MDHEN and SYDVKM. This CDR3 is built from 15 residues. The DNA of the CDR3 is TGTGCCAGCAGTTTCACACAGGGGGGTGGCACTGAAGCTTTCTTT. Amino acids: CASSFTQGGGTEAFF. The full variable domain, with the rest looked up from reference TRBV28 and TRBJ1-1, is DVKVTQSSRYLVKRTGEKVFLECVQDMDHENMFWYRQDPGLGLRLIYFSYDVKMKEKGDIPEGYSVSREKKERFSLILESASTNQTSMYLCASSFTQGGGTEAFFGQGTRLTVV.

This clone has more than one count but fewer than ten. The gene calls are TRBV7-9 and TRBJ1-1; D is possibly TRBD1 (6 bases). Germline values: CDR1 SEHNR, CDR2 FQNEAQ (reference sequence). The V end was cut by 2 bases, the J end by 3 bases, with 7 bases between. The CDR3 is 13 amino acids. CDR3 amino acids: CASSLNRDTEAFF. Here the CDR3 DNA reads TGTGCCAGCAGCTTAAACAGGGACACTGAAGCTTTCTTT.

This clone appeared a single time. This chain connects TRBV18 to TRBJ2-3; D may be TRBD2 (6 bases). V shed 3 bases and J shed 2 bases, with 24 bases lying between them. The germline V gene has CDR1 KGHSH and CDR2 LQKENI. The CDR3 spans 19 residues. CDR3 bases: TGTGCCAGCTCACCCAAGCTTGGACTACGCCAGAATGACACAGATACGCAGTATTTT. This translates into CASSPKLGLRQNDTDTQYF.

This chain connects TRBV18 to TRBJ1-1; D is uncertain. CDR1 and CDR2 from the germline V gene are KGHSH and LQKENI. The CDR3 has 14 residues. Trimming left V 7 bases short and J 4 bases short, with 16 bases between. The CDR3 loop is CASFHGPSPTEAFF. CDR3 nucleotide sequence: TGTGCCAGCTTTCACGGGCCCTCGCCCACTGAAGCTTTCTTT.

This clone showed up just a few times. This rearrangement joins TRBV7-8 to TRBJ2-4; TRBD1 matches at 7 bases. Germline CDR1 is SGHVS and CDR2 is FQNEAQ. J lost 0 bases, V lost 5 bases, and 7 bases had no gene match. This CDR3 spans 16 amino acids. CDR3 amino acids: CASSPDRWIAKNIQYF. DNA of the CDR3: TGTGCCAGCAGCCCGGACAGGTGGATAGCCAAAAACATTCAGTACTTC.

The gene calls are TRBV11-2 and TRBJ2-3; 10 bases line up with TRBD1. The length of the CDR3 is 16 residues. Trimming at V came to 4 bases and at J to 3 bases, leaving 7 bases not matched to a gene. In germline, CDR1 is SGHAT, CDR2 FQNNGV. The CDR3 nucleotides are TGTGCCAGCAGCTGGGGACAGGGGCGTTGGACAGATACGCAGTATTTT. Residues: CASSWGQGRWTDTQYF. Using reference TRBV11-2 and TRBJ2-3 for the parts outside the CDR3, the full variable domain is EAGVAQSPRYKIIEKRQSVAFWCNPISGHATLYWYQQILGQGPKLLIQFQNNGVVDDSQLPKDRFSAERLKGVDSTLKIQPAKLEDSAVYLCASSWGQGRWTDTQYFGPGTRLTVL.

The rearrangement uses TRBV4-3 and TRBJ2-5, with D possibly being TRBD2 (6 bases). Germline V gives CDR1 LGHNA, CDR2 YSLEER. The CDR3 contains 15 residues. The ends were cut back, 1 base at V and 5 bases at J, with 14 bases in the middle. CDR3 amino acids: CASSQGVGSGETQYF. The CDR3 bases are TGCGCCAGCAGCCAAGGCGTAGGGAGCGGGGAGACCCAGTACTTC.

The chain links TRBV7-2 to TRBJ2-7; 8 nucleotides align to TRBD2. CDR3 length: 15 residues. Germline V gene lookup returns CDR1 SGHTA and CDR2 FQGNSA. After removal of 5 bases from V and 7 bases from J, the junction contained 13 bases not matched to a gene. The CDR3 is CASSPDRTGGLEQYF. CDR3 bases: TGTGCCAGCAGCCCTGATCGGACGGGAGGGTTAGAGCAGTACTTC. Full variable domain (missing parts from reference TRBV7-2 and TRBJ2-7): GAGVSQSPSNKVTEKGKDVELRCDPISGHTALYWYRQSLGQGLEFLIYFQGNSAPDKSGLPSDRFSAERTGGSVSTLTIQRTQQEDSAVYLCASSPDRTGGLEQYFGPGTRLTVT.

This clone was observed a few times. The chain has TRBV11-3 and TRBJ2-1; TRBD1 aligns across 12 bases. The CDR3 length is 16 residues. Losses at the gene ends were 2 bases for V and 7 bases for J; bases not matched to a gene: 6. CDR1 SGHNT and CDR2 YENEEA come from the germline V gene. The DNA of the CDR3 is TGTGCCAGCAGCTTAAGGTGGGACAGGGGGCGGAATGAGCAGTTCTTC. This sequence encodes CASSLRWDRGRNEQFF.

This chain joins TRBV2 and TRBJ1-5; perhaps TRBD1 as D (5 bases). The V and J ends lost 3 bases and 7 bases respectively, with 13 bases between them. The germline V gene has CDR1 SNHLY and CDR2 FYNNEI. The CDR3 totals 14 residues. CDR3 loop: CASSEGPLGQPQHF. CDR3 sequence (DNA): TGTGCCAGCAGTGAGGGGCCATTGGGGCAGCCCCAGCATTTT. Drawing the rest from reference TRBV2 and TRBJ1-5, the complete variable domain is EPEVTQTPSHQVTQMGQEVILRCVPISNHLYFYWYRQILGQKVEFLVSFYNNEISEKSEIFDDQFSVERPDGSNFTLKIRSTKLEDSAMYFCASSEGPLGQPQHFGDGTRLSIL.

This chain joins TRBV7-2 and TRBJ1-2, with 7 bases fitting TRBD1. The CDR3 extends over 14 amino acids. J lost 4 bases, V lost 5 bases, and 7 bases had no gene match. Germline CDR1 SGHTA, CDR2 FQGNSA. CDR3 coding DNA: TGTGCCAGCAGCCACGACAGGGCAACCTATGGCTACACCTTC. It is translated as CASSHDRATYGYTF.

This clone has more than one count but fewer than ten. The rearrangement joins TRBV6-5 to TRBJ2-7; 12 nucleotides match TRBD2. This CDR3 comprises 15 residues. From germline, CDR1 is MNHEY and CDR2 SVGAGI. Trimming removed 4 bases from V and 2 bases from J; junction bases left unmatched: 3. In nucleotides, the CDR3 is TGTGCCAGCAGTTCCGGACTAGCGGGAACCTACGAGCAGTACTTC. Translating it yields CASSSGLAGTYEQYF.

A few counts support this clone. The genes are TRBV7-2 and TRBJ2-3; D tentatively fits TRBD1 or TRBD2 (7 bases each). Deletions cut 3 bases from V and 5 bases from J, with 21 bases between. Germline assignment: CDR1 SGHTA and CDR2 FQGNSA. This CDR3 region has 17 residues. CDR3 sequence: CASSFVAGEGAGDTQYF. CDR3 DNA: TGTGCCAGCAGCTTTGTCGCGGGAGAGGGGGCCGGAGATACGCAGTATTTT.

The CDR3 spells CASSPRGGFNSPLHF. CDR3 DNA sequence: TGTGCCAGCAGTCCCCGGGGGGGTTTCAATTCACCCCTCCACTTT. The rearrangement links TRBV27 to TRBJ1-6; TRBD1 might be the D (5 bases). The CDR3 spans 15 residues. V was clipped by 5 bases and J by 7 bases, with 15 bases between them. In germline, CDR1 is MNHEY, CDR2 SMNVEV (reference sequence).